The TCR beta chain described here comes from a study of glioma-infiltrating T cells after dendritic cell vaccination. On the study more broadly: Patients had newly diagnosed or recurrent glioblastoma and received dendritic cell vaccines.

Measured with immunoSEQ multiplex PCR; TCRdb has only the in-frame clones, and not every one. The table includes tens of thousands of clones, over 70% detected once. The CDR3 consists of 15 residues. V lost 0 bases and J lost 4; bases outside the gene matches: 2. Germline-derived CDR1 and CDR2 are SGDLS and YYNGEE. This chain uses TRBV9 with TRBJ2-1; 9 bases are shared with TRBD2. Source: blood, taken before dendritic cell vaccination. This receptor was taken from a human donor with glioblastoma. The CDR3 DNA sequence: TGTGCCAGCAGCGTAGGCCTAGCGGGGTACAATGAGCAGTTCTTC. It encodes CASSVGLAGYNEQFF.